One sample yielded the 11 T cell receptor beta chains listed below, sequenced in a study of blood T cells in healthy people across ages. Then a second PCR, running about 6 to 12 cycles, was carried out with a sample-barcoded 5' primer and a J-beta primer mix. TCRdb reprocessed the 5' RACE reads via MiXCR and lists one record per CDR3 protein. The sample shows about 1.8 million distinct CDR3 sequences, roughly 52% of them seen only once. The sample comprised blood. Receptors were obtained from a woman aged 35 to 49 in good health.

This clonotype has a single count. The CDR3 is CASSLRGGRRKIETQYF. In DNA form, the CDR3 reads TGTGCCAGCAGTTTAAGGGGGGGCCGGAGAAAAATCGAGACCCAGTACTTC. The chain is built from TRBV28 and TRBJ2-7, with D perhaps TRBD2 (7 bases). The DNA matches TRBJ2-5 better at its end, which makes the J call doubtful. The length of the CDR3 is 17 residues. Germline values: CDR1 MDHEN, CDR2 SYDVKM.

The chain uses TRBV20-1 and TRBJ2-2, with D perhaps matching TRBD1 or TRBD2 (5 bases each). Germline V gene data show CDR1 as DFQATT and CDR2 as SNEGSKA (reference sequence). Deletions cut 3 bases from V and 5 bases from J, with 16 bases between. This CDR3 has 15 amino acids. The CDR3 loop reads CSARIAQGLTGELFF. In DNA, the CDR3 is TGCAGTGCTAGGATAGCGCAGGGTCTGACCGGGGAGCTGTTTTTT.

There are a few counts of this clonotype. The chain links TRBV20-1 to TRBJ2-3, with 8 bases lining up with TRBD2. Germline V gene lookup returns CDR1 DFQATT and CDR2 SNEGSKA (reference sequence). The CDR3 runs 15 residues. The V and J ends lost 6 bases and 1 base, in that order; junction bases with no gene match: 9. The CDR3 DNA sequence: TGCAGTGCATATCCTGGCGGGGGGCGCACAGATACGCAGTATTTT. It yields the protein CSAYPGGGRTDTQYF.

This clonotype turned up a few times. The CDR3 reads CASMSASYNEQFF. The CDR3, as DNA: TGTGCCAGCATGAGCGCTTCCTACAATGAGCAGTTCTTC. The chain couples TRBV6-1 to TRBJ2-1; no clear D. V was trimmed by 7 bases and J by 1 base, leaving 8 bases between them. This CDR3 has 13 residues. Per the germline V gene, CDR1 is MNHNS and CDR2 is SASEGT.

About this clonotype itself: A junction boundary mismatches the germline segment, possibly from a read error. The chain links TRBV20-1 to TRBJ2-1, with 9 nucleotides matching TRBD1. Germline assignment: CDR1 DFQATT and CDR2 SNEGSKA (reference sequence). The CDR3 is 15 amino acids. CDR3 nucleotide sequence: TGCGGTGCACAACAGGGGGCTGGTCCCTGCAATGAGCAGTTCTTC. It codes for CGAQQGAGPCNEQFF.

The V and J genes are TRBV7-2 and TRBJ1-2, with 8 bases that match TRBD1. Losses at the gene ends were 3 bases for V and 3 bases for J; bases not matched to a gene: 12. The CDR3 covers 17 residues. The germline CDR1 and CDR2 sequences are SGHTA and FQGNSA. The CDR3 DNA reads TGTGCCAGCAGCTTTAGGGGCGGGACAGGCGACTACTATGGCTACACCTTC. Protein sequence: CASSFRGGTGDYYGYTF.

The CDR3 bases are TGCAGTGCTAGAAGTTTATCCAGTCGCAATTTGCCCGGGGAGCTGTTTTTT. This translates into CSARSLSSRNLPGELFF. The chain links TRBV20-1 to TRBJ2-2; D gene unclear. Trimming took 2 bases from V and 6 from J, leaving 22 bases between them. Germline CDR1 and CDR2: DFQATT and SNEGSKA (reference sequence). The CDR3 runs to 17 residues.

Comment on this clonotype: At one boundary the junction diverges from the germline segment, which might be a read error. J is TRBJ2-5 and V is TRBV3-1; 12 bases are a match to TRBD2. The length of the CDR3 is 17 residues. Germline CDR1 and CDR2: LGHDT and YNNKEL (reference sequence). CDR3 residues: CASSLLLAGGLQEAQYF. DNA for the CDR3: TGTGCCAGCAGCCTATTACTAGCGGGGGGCCTCCAAGAGGCCCAGTACTTC.

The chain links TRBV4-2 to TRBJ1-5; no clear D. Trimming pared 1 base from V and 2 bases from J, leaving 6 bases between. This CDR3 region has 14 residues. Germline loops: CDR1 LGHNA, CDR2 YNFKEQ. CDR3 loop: CASSQVNGNQPQHF. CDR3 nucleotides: TGTGCCAGCAGCCAAGTGAACGGCAATCAGCCCCAGCATTTT.

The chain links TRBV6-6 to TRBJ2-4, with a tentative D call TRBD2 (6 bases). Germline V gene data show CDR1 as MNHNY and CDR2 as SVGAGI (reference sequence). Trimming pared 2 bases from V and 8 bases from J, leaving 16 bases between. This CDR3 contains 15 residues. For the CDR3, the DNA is TGTGCCAGCAGTTACGGCCGGGGGATACGGGACATTCAGTACTTC. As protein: CASSYGRGIRDIQYF.

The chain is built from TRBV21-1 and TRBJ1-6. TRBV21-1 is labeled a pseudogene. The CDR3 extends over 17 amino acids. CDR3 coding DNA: TGTGCCAGCAGCCTCGACGGCCAGAGCTCCTATAATTCACCCCTCCACTTT. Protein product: CASSLDGQSSYNSPLHF.